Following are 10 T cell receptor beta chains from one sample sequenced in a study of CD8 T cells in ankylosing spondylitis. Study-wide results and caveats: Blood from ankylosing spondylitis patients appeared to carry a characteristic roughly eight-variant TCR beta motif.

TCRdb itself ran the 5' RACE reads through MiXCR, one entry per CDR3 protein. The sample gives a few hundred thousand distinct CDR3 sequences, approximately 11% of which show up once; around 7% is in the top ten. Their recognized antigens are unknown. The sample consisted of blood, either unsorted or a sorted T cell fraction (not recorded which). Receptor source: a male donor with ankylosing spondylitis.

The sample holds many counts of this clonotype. CDR3: CASSLSGTPTLPYEQYF. The CDR3 coding sequence is TGTGCCAGCAGCTTATCTGGCACCCCAACGCTTCCCTACGAGCAGTACTTC. The chain couples TRBV7-7 to TRBJ2-7; D remains ambiguous. The germline V gene has CDR1 SSHAT and CDR2 FNYEAQ (reference sequence). Between the trimmed V and J ends, which lost 2 bases and 2 bases, there was a span of 19 bases. The CDR3 covers 17 residues.

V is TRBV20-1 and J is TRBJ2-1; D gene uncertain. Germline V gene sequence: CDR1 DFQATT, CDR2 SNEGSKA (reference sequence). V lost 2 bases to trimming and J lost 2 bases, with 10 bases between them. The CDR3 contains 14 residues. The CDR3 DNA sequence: TGCAGTGCTAGAACCAGCGCCACCTACAATGAGCAGTTCTTC. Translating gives CSARTSATYNEQFF.

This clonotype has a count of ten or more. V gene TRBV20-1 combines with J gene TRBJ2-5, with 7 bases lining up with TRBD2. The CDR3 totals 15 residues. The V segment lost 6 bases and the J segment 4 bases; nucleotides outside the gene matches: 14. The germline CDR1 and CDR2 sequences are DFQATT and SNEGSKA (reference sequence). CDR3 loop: CSARNAGRSRETQYF. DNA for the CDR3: TGCAGTGCCAGAAATGCCGGGAGGTCTCGAGAGACCCAGTACTTC.

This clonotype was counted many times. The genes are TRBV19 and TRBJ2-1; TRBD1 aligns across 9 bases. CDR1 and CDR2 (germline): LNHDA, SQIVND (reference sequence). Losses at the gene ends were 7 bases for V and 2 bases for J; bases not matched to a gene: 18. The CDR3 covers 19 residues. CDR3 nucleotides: TGTGCCAGTACCGACACGAGGAGGACCGGGACAGGGACCTACAATGAGCAGTTCTTC. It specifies CASTDTRRTGTGTYNEQFF. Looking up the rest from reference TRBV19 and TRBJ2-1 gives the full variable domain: DGGITQSPKYLFRKEGQNVTLSCEQNLNHDAMYWYRQDPGQGLRLIYYSQIVNDFQKGDIAEGYSVSREKKESFPLTVTSAQKNPTAFYLCASTDTRRTGTGTYNEQFFGPGTRLTVL.

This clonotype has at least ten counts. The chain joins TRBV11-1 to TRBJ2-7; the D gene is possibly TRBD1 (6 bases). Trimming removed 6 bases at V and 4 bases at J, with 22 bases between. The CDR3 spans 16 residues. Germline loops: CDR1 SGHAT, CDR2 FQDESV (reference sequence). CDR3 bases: TGTGCCAGCAGTCAATTACAGGGCGATGCGGGTTACGAGCAGTACGTC. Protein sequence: CASSQLQGDAGYEQYV.

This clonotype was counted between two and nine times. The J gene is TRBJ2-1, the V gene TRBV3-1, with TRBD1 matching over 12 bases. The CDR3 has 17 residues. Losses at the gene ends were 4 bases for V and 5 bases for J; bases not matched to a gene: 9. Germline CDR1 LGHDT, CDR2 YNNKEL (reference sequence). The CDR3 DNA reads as TGTGCCAGCAGCCCTCCCACCGGGACAGGGGGCCACAATGAGCAGTTCTTC. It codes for CASSPPTGTGGHNEQFF.

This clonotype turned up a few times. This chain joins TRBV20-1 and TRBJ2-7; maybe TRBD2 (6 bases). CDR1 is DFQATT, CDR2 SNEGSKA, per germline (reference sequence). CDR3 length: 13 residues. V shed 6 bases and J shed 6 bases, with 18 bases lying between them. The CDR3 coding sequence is TGCAGTGCCTCTCCCCTTCCGGGAGCCGAGCAGTACTTC. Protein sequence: CSASPLPGAEQYF.

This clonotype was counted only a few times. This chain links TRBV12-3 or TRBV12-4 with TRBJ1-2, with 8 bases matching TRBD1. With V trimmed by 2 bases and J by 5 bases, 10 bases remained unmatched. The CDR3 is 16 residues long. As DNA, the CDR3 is TGTGCCAGCAGTTTAACTCTCGGACAGGGTGTGTATGGCTACACCTTC. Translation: CASSLTLGQGVYGYTF.

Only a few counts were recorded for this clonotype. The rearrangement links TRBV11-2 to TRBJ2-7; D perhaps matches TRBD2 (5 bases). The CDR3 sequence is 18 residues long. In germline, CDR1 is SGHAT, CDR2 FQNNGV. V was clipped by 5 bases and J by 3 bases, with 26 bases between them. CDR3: CASSPSGSGLPLNYEQYV. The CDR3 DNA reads TGTGCCAGCAGCCCGTCGGGGTCCGGTTTACCCCTTAACTACGAGCAGTACGTC.

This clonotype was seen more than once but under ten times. This CDR3 reads CAISERGAHGYTF. CDR3 nucleotide sequence: TGTGCCATCAGTGAGCGGGGGGCTCATGGCTACACCTTC. This rearrangement joins TRBV10-3 to TRBJ1-2; weak D call: TRBD1 (6 bases). CDR3 length equals 13 residues. Germline lookup yields CDR1 ENHRY and CDR2 SYGVKD. Trimming shortened V by 2 bases and J by 6 bases, and 10 bases separated the two germline ends.